The clone carrying this TCR beta chain was detected a few times. The antigen is not known. This entry comes from a study of post-analysis software for immune sequencing data. Regarding the study as a whole: Under F measure analysis, samples from one preparation batch co-clustered strongly. Patients used about 5 TRBV segments, including TRBV5-6, TRBV5-1 and TRBV20-1, more often than controls.

Carried by the TCR beta cDNA libraries were unique molecular identifiers. Each batch of roughly 0.95 to 10 million T cells produced 400,000 to 650,000 cDNA molecules. TCRdb re-called the PCR reads with MiXCR, one entry per CDR3 protein. This table holds about 820,000 distinct CDR3 sequences, about 53% found once. Trimming at V came to 6 bases and at J to 4 bases, leaving 10 bases not matched to a gene. The CDR3 runs to 15 residues. Germline CDR1 is MGHRA and CDR2 is YSYEKL. The receptor was derived from a girl between 10 and 17 years old with multiple sclerosis. Sequencing used blood. V gene TRBV4-1 combines with J gene TRBJ2-7, with 9 bases identical to TRBD1. The CDR3, as DNA: TGCGCCAGCAGTTACGGACAGGGGAATTCTTACGAGCAGTACTTC. It codes for CASSYGQGNSYEQYF.